The source of this TCR beta chain is a study of CD8 T cells in ankylosing spondylitis. This clonotype was observed many times. TCRdb redid the calling of the 5' RACE reads with MiXCR, one entry per CDR3 protein. The table shows 150,000 to 200,000 distinct CDR3 sequences, with approximately 10% occurring only once. Trimming shortened V by 5 bases and J by 4 bases, and 5 bases separated the two germline ends. The CDR3 extends over 11 amino acids. The TCR sequence derives from a female donor with ankylosing spondylitis or in good health (not recorded which). The sample consisted of blood, either unsorted or a sorted T cell fraction (not recorded which). The chain links TRBV12-3 or TRBV12-4 to TRBJ1-1, with D unresolved. For the CDR3, the DNA is TGTGCCAGCAGTGTCCTCACTGAAGCTTTCTTT. Amino acids: CASSVLTEAFF.